This T cell receptor (beta chain) comes out of a study of OX40 agonist ivuxolimab in advanced cancers. CDR3 length equals 18 residues. With 5 bases removed from V and 0 bases from J, the gap between germline ends came to 21 bases. Germline-derived CDR1 and CDR2 are SEHNR and FQNEAQ (reference sequence). Sequenced by immunoSEQ multiplex PCR; TCRdb stores in-frame clones only, minus some. Of 50,000 to 85,000 clones listed, roughly four fifths are singletons. The chain carries TRBV7-9 and TRBJ2-3, with D tentatively TRBD1 (7 bases). The TCR comes from an adult with an advanced solid tumor such as melanoma, head and neck, liver or kidney cancer. The sample consisted of CD4+ or CD8+ T cells sorted from blood, taken in a trial of the OX40 agonist ivuxolimab. The CDR3 DNA is TGTGCCAGCAGCCCAAGGCCAGGGGGGCAACCTAGCACAGATACGCAGTATTTT. It encodes CASSPRPGGQPSTDTQYF.